The clone carrying this TCR beta chain has only a few counts. This record belongs to a study of tumor T cells in aggressive B-cell lymphoma. CDR3 length equals 15 residues. CDR1 is MNHEY, CDR2 SVGAGI, per germline. The V segment lost 5 bases and the J segment 4 bases; nucleotides outside the gene matches: 10. The repertoire was sequenced with immunoSEQ multiplex PCR; TCRdb's copy has only in-frame clones and lacks some. The sample includes about 2,600 clones, approximately 81% of them seen just once. V is TRBV6-5 and J is TRBJ1-2; 7 bases line up with TRBD1. The sequence was collected from an adult with diffuse large B cell lymphoma. The sample taken for sequencing was tumor tissue. The CDR3 loop is CASSTYGQAPYGYTF. CDR3 DNA: TGTGCCAGCAGTACCTACGGACAGGCACCCTATGGCTACACCTTC.